The 11 T cell receptor beta chains below were found in one sample sequenced in a study of CD8+ T cells in alopecia areata. Described treatment: oral pan-JAK inhibitor, 5-10 mg twice daily. As the sequencing template, cDNA was produced by extracting RNA and reverse transcribing it. Profiled with immunoSEQ multiplex PCR; TCRdb holds only in-frame clones, not every one. This sample carries about 180,000 clones, about 55% of them seen once, and the ten largest clones take 10% to 12%. The starting material was CD8+ T cells sorted from blood, obtained at week 24, from a patient treated with tofacitinib. Receptor source: a human donor with alopecia areata.

The chain carries TRBV13 and TRBJ2-3; no reliable D call. CDR3 length equals 13 residues. Germline V gene sequence: CDR1 PRHDT, CDR2 FYEKMQ (reference sequence). V gave up 6 bases and J gave up 1 base, with 8 bases separating them. The CDR3 nucleotides read TGTGCCAGCAGGCATAAGGGCACAGATACGCAGTATTTT. The encoded protein is CASRHKGTDTQYF.

This chain uses TRBV5-1 with TRBJ2-1; a possible D gene is TRBD2 (6 bases). Germline V gene sequence: CDR1 SGHRS, CDR2 YFSETQ. The CDR3 extends over 16 amino acids. V was shortened by 1 base and J by 5 bases, with 16 bases between the two germline ends. This chain's CDR3 is CASSLLGVRLDNEQFF. CDR3 bases: TGCGCCAGCAGCTTGCTAGGGGTTAGACTAGACAATGAGCAGTTCTTC.

J is TRBJ2-7 and V is TRBV27; 8 positions agree with TRBD2. This CDR3 is 15 amino acids long. Germline trimming cut 2 bases from V and 5 bases from J; bases unmatched to any gene: 8. CDR1 is MNHEY, CDR2 SMNVEV, per germline (reference sequence). The CDR3 loop is CASSLAGGYLNEQYF. The CDR3 DNA reads as TGTGCCAGCAGTTTAGCGGGGGGATACCTTAACGAGCAGTACTTC.

This chain connects TRBV5-6 to TRBJ2-7; D unclear. The CDR3 runs 14 residues. The germline V gene encodes CDR1 SGHDT and CDR2 YYEEEE. The V gene lost 9 bases and the J gene lost 3 bases, with 19 bases spanning the gap. For the CDR3, the DNA is TGTGCCACCAACGCTAAATTCGACGGCTACGAGCAGTACTTC. Translation gives CATNAKFDGYEQYF.

The rearrangement joins TRBV6-5 to TRBJ2-1; D not certain. The V and J ends lost 2 bases and 10 bases respectively, with 15 bases between them. CDR3 length: 14 residues. In germline, CDR1 is MNHEY, CDR2 SVGAGI. This CDR3 is CASSYLLGSREQFF. CDR3 nucleotides: TGTGCCAGCAGTTACCTACTCGGTTCGAGGGAGCAGTTCTTC.

This clone appeared once. The chain uses TRBV7-3 and TRBJ1-1, with D unresolved. Trimming shortened V by 5 bases and J by 0 bases, and 7 bases separated the two germline ends. CDR1 is SGHTA and CDR2 is FQGTGA in the germline V gene. This CDR3 comprises 13 residues. The DNA for the CDR3 is TGTGCCAGCAGCGCCTTCTTGAACACTGAAGCTTTCTTT. This translates into CASSAFLNTEAFF.

The gene calls are TRBV9 and TRBJ1-1, with D unclear. The V end lost 2 bases, the J end lost 1 base, and 6 bases lay between the germline ends. The CDR3 has 13 residues. Germline V lookup: CDR1 SGDLS, CDR2 YYNGEE. The DNA for the CDR3 is TGTGCCAGCAGCGTCGGCAAGAACACTGAAGCTTTCTTT. Its translation: CASSVGKNTEAFF.

On this clone: Germline is not matched at one junction end, which may reflect a read error. The chain carries TRBV30 and TRBJ1-1; weak D call: TRBD1 (5 bases). This CDR3 has 13 amino acids. The germline CDR1 and CDR2 sequences are GTSNPN and SVGIG (reference sequence). In DNA, the CDR3 is TGTGTCTGGCATACAGGTCGGAACACTGAAGCTTTCTTT. Protein: CVWHTGRNTEAFF.

CDR3 loop: CSVLDSQEQYF. The DNA of the CDR3 is TGCAGCGTTTTGGACAGTCAAGAGCAGTACTTC. This sequence joins TRBV29-1 and TRBJ2-7; tentatively, D is TRBD1 (6 bases). The V gene lost 5 bases and the J gene lost 7 bases, with 12 bases spanning the gap. Germline V gives CDR1 SQVTM, CDR2 ANQGSEA. The CDR3 extends over 11 amino acids.

The chain joins TRBV7-9 to TRBJ1-6, with D maybe TRBD1 (5 bases). Germline CDR1 is SEHNR and CDR2 is FQNEAQ (reference sequence). Trimming removed 1 base at V and 8 bases at J, with 9 bases between. This CDR3 comprises 14 residues. The CDR3 loop reads CASSLVQADSPLHF. As DNA, the CDR3 is TGTGCCAGCAGCTTAGTACAGGCCGATTCACCCCTCCACTTT.

This clone has only a few counts. The CDR3 nucleotides are TGTGCCAGCAGCCGGGACAGACAAGAGACCCAGTACTTC. Its protein is CASSRDRQETQYF. V usage is TRBV13 and J usage is TRBJ2-5; 7 bases map to TRBD1. The germline V gene has CDR1 PRHDT and CDR2 FYEKMQ (reference sequence). Trimming took 5 bases from V and 2 from J; bases not matched to a gene: 2. The CDR3 contains 13 residues.